Following are 2 T cell receptor beta chains from one sample sequenced in a study of blood T cells in healthy people across ages. Then a second PCR, running roughly 7 to 11 cycles, was carried out with a sample-barcoded 5' primer and a J-beta primer mix. Via MiXCR, TCRdb re-called the 5' RACE reads, giving one row per CDR3 protein. The table records about 2 million distinct CDR3 sequences, about 49% of them present only once. The specimen was blood. These receptors all come from a woman aged 40 to 50 in good health.

The CDR3 region is CASSPTGTADTQYF. The CDR3 DNA is TGCGCCAGCAGCCCGACAGGGACTGCAGATACGCAGTATTTT. This sequence joins TRBV4-1 and TRBJ2-3; D perhaps matches TRBD1 (7 bases). Trimming removed 4 bases at V and 4 bases at J, with 12 bases between. The CDR3 length is 14 residues. Germline CDR1 reads MGHRA; CDR2 reads YSYEKL.

The chain couples TRBV20-1 to TRBJ2-5; 8 nucleotides line up with TRBD1. The CDR3 totals 14 residues. CDR1 and CDR2 (germline): DFQATT, SNEGSKA (reference sequence). Trimming cost V 3 bases and J 1 base; bases outside gene matches: 4. CDR3 loop: CSASRTGFQETQYF. For the CDR3, the DNA is TGCAGTGCTAGCAGGACAGGGTTCCAAGAGACCCAGTACTTC.